The 30 T cell receptor beta chains below were found in one sample sequenced in a study of blood T cell repertoires in COVID-19. The assay was immunoSEQ multiplex PCR, and TCRdb's table has in-frame clones only and misses some. The data contain 330,000 or so clones, about nine tenths of them singletons. The sequenced sample consisted of PBMCs or T cells enriched from blood (not recorded which). The receptors derive from a young woman who had been exposed to COVID-19.

V and J are TRBV5-4 and TRBJ1-6; D unclear. This CDR3 region has 16 residues. Germline CDR1 is SGHNT and CDR2 is YYREEE (reference sequence). V was cut by 1 base and J by 6 bases, with 14 bases left in between. The CDR3 sequence: CASSLSGGQINSPLHF. CDR3 sequence (DNA): TGTGCCAGCAGCTTGAGCGGCGGTCAAATTAATTCACCCCTCCACTTT.

The rearrangement links TRBV27 to TRBJ1-6; unclear D gene. With 2 bases removed from V and 7 bases from J, the gap between germline ends came to 15 bases. This CDR3 contains 16 residues. Germline CDR1 reads MNHEY; CDR2 reads SMNVEV (reference sequence). The CDR3 region has the DNA TGTGCCAGCAGTTTACCCCCGGATGGAGGGAATTCACCCCTCCACTTT. Amino acid sequence: CASSLPPDGGNSPLHF.

This rearrangement joins TRBV28 to TRBJ2-5; D not certain. The CDR3 is 13 residues long. The germline V and J ends were trimmed by 2 bases and 5 bases, with 9 bases remaining between them. CDR1 is MDHEN, CDR2 SYDVKM, per germline. The CDR3 loop reads CASSLPPRETQYF. The CDR3 coding sequence is TGTGCCAGCAGTTTACCCCCCCGGGAGACCCAGTACTTC.

The chain combines TRBV4-2 with TRBJ1-6, with D possibly TRBD1 on 6 matching bases. Germline lookup yields CDR1 LGHNA and CDR2 YNFKEQ. The CDR3 is made up of 17 amino acids. The V and J ends lost 0 bases and 4 bases respectively, with 13 bases between them. As DNA, the CDR3 is TGTGCCAGCAGCCAAGAGGGGCCAGGGGATTATAATTCACCCCTCCACTTT. It codes for CASSQEGPGDYNSPLHF.

J is TRBJ1-2 and V is TRBV28, with D tentatively TRBD1 (6 bases). V lost 3 bases to trimming and J lost 7 bases, with 12 bases between them. There are 13 residues in the CDR3. The germline V gene encodes CDR1 MDHEN and CDR2 SYDVKM. CDR3 in amino acids: CASSLGADRGYTF. The CDR3 DNA is TGTGCCAGCAGTTTGGGGGCTGATCGTGGCTACACCTTC.

The chain has TRBV14 and TRBJ2-3; weak D call: TRBD2 (6 bases). Trimming left V 4 bases short and J 1 base short, with 12 bases between. This CDR3 has 15 amino acids. The germline gives CDR1 SGHDN, CDR2 FVKESK. The CDR3: CASSREAIRTDTQYF. The CDR3 coding sequence is TGTGCCAGCAGCCGGGAGGCTATCCGCACAGATACGCAGTATTTT.

The chain combines TRBV19 with TRBJ2-6, with a weak D call TRBD1 (5 bases). CDR1 is LNHDA and CDR2 is SQIVND in the germline V gene (reference sequence). V lost 4 bases to trimming and J lost 0 bases, with 13 bases between them. The CDR3 spans 17 residues. CDR3 DNA: TGTGCCAGTAGTACCCGGACACGCTCCTCTGGGGCCAACGTCCTGACTTTC. Its protein is CASSTRTRSSGANVLTF.

This clone was picked up one time. V usage is TRBV28 and J usage is TRBJ1-5, with 8 bases identical to TRBD1. Germline CDR1 MDHEN, CDR2 SYDVKM. V lost 5 bases to trimming and J lost 6 bases; unmatched junction nucleotides: 12. The CDR3 sequence is 16 residues long. The CDR3 spells CASSPTAGGGRQPQHF. The DNA for the CDR3 is TGTGCCAGCAGTCCGACCGCAGGGGGCGGCCGTCAGCCCCAGCATTTT. The full variable domain, completed using reference TRBV28 and TRBJ1-5, is DVKVTQSSRYLVKRTGEKVFLECVQDMDHENMFWYRQDPGLGLRLIYFSYDVKMKEKGDIPEGYSVSREKKERFSLILESASTNQTSMYLCASSPTAGGGRQPQHFGDGTRLSIL.

The chain uses TRBV11-2 and TRBJ2-3, with 7 bases aligning to TRBD2. The CDR3 covers 14 residues. CDR1 SGHAT and CDR2 FQNNGV come from the germline V gene. Losses at the gene ends were 6 bases for V and 2 bases for J; bases not matched to a gene: 5. CDR3 in DNA: TGTGCCAGCAGTAAAGCGGGAATCACAGATACGCAGTATTTT. Encoded protein: CASSKAGITDTQYF.

CDR3 loop: CASSLGTIGLRLYEQYF. DNA of the CDR3: TGCGCCAGCAGCTTGGGGACTATTGGCCTACGTCTTTACGAGCAGTACTTC. The chain is built from TRBV5-1 and TRBJ2-7, with a possible D match to TRBD2 (6 bases). The CDR3 loop spans 17 amino acids. The germline CDR1 and CDR2 sequences are SGHRS and YFSETQ. Trimming shortened V by 0 bases and J by 4 bases, and 20 bases separated the two germline ends. Combining the CDR3 with reference TRBV5-1 and TRBJ2-7 gives the whole variable domain KAGVTQTPRYLIKTRGQQVTLSCSPISGHRSVSWYQQTPGQGLQFLFEYFSETQRNKGNFPGRFSGRQFSNSRSEMNVSTLELGDSALYLCASSLGTIGLRLYEQYFGPGTRLTVT.

The V call is TRBV27, the J call TRBJ1-4, with D unclear. CDR3 length: 13 amino acids. V was clipped by 6 bases and J by 0 bases, with 5 bases between them. Germline-derived CDR1 and CDR2 are MNHEY and SMNVEV (reference sequence). The CDR3 coding sequence is TGTGCCAGCAGGAGAGCAACTAATGAAAAACTGTTTTTT. It codes for CASRRATNEKLFF.

The chain carries TRBV9 and TRBJ2-1; 8 bases line up with TRBD1. V dropped 2 bases and J dropped 8; count of bases not matched to a gene: 9. The CDR3 extends over 15 amino acids. From germline, CDR1 is SGDLS and CDR2 YYNGEE. In DNA, the CDR3 is TGTGCCAGCAGCGTCCCGACAGGGGAGGACGATGAGCAGTTCTTC. This encodes CASSVPTGEDDEQFF. Complete variable domain (other parts from reference TRBV9 and TRBJ2-1): DSGVTQTPKHLITATGQRVTLRCSPRSGDLSVYWYQQSLDQGLQFLIQYYNGEERAKGNILERFSAQQFPDLHSELNLSSLELGDSALYFCASSVPTGEDDEQFFGPGTRLTVL.

This chain uses TRBV7-2 with TRBJ2-1; 16 nucleotides agree with TRBD2. The CDR3 runs to 16 residues. Germline V CDR1 and CDR2: SGHTA, FQGNSA. Trimming cost V 5 bases and J 8 bases; bases outside gene matches: 6. The CDR3, as DNA: TGTGCCAGCAGCGCACTCGGGACTAGCGGGAGGGATGAGCAGTTCTTC. It codes for CASSALGTSGRDEQFF.

The V gene is TRBV28, the J gene TRBJ2-7, with D hard to call. Germline CDR1 and CDR2: MDHEN and SYDVKM. V was trimmed by 10 bases and J by 4 bases, leaving 11 bases between them. There are 11 residues in the CDR3. This CDR3 reads CATLSLYEQYF. In DNA, the CDR3 is TGTGCCACCTTATCCTTATACGAGCAGTACTTC.

The rearrangement links TRBV24-1 to TRBJ1-1; D is unresolved. Per the germline V gene, CDR1 is KGHDR and CDR2 is SFDVKD. The germline V and J ends were trimmed by 5 bases and 1 base, with 7 bases remaining between them. This CDR3 is 13 amino acids long. The CDR3 nucleotides are TGTGCCACCAGTGGTAGAGGGAACACTGAAGCTTTCTTT. Its protein is CATSGRGNTEAFF.

This clone showed up just once. Within the sample, other DNA sequences also encode this same CDR3. The rearrangement uses TRBV29-1 and TRBJ1-5, with 8 nucleotides matching TRBD1. J was trimmed by 4 bases and V by 6 bases; bases with no gene match: 5. From germline, CDR1 is SQVTM and CDR2 ANQGSEA. CDR3 length equals 13 residues. The CDR3 reads CSVGQGVNQPQHF. In nucleotides, the CDR3 is TGCAGCGTCGGACAGGGAGTTAATCAGCCCCAGCATTTT.

This chain uses TRBV11-2 with TRBJ2-7; D is possibly TRBD2 (6 bases). Germline V gene lookup returns CDR1 SGHAT and CDR2 FQNNGV. The CDR3 has 16 amino acids. The ends were cut back, 3 bases at V and 3 bases at J, with 18 bases in the middle. This chain's CDR3 is CASSFVAGTLFYEQYF. CDR3 coding DNA: TGTGCCAGCAGCTTCGTCGCCGGGACTCTGTTCTACGAGCAGTACTTC.

The chain is built from TRBV30 and TRBJ1-5; TRBD1 might be the D (5 bases). Germline lookup yields CDR1 GTSNPN and CDR2 SVGIG (reference sequence). The ends were cut back, 2 bases at V and 2 bases at J, with 7 bases in the middle. This CDR3 contains 13 residues. The DNA of the CDR3 is TGTGCCTGGAGTTCGGGGGGCAATCAGCCCCAGCATTTT. It specifies CAWSSGGNQPQHF.

Notes on this clone: Other DNA sequences of this sample code for an identical CDR3. The rearrangement uses TRBV29-1 and TRBJ1-1; tentative D call: TRBD1 (6 bases). Germline V gene data show CDR1 as SQVTM and CDR2 as ANQGSEA. The CDR3 extends over 12 amino acids. V was cut by 6 bases and J by 0 bases, with 8 bases left in between. CDR3 nucleotides: TGCAGCGTCAGGACAGTGAACACTGAAGCTTTCTTT. Its translation is CSVRTVNTEAFF.

This sequence joins TRBV18 and TRBJ2-7; possibly TRBD1 for D (6 bases). Trimming shortened V by 2 bases and J by 3 bases, and 11 bases separated the two germline ends. Germline-derived CDR1 and CDR2 are KGHSH and LQKENI. This CDR3 spans 14 amino acids. The CDR3 region is CASSPSGDDYEQYF. DNA for the CDR3: TGTGCCAGCTCACCATCAGGGGACGACTACGAGCAGTACTTC.

About this clone: The sample holds other DNA sequences that translate to the same CDR3. The V and J genes are TRBV7-9 and TRBJ1-5, with unresolved D. The CDR3 runs 15 residues. Germline V gives CDR1 SEHNR, CDR2 FQNEAQ (reference sequence). Trimming pared 1 base from V and 0 bases from J, leaving 7 bases between. DNA of the CDR3: TGTGCCAGCAGCTTAGGAGGAGATAGCAATCAGCCCCAGCATTTT. It codes for CASSLGGDSNQPQHF.

The gene calls are TRBV14 and TRBJ2-1, with TRBD2 matching over 14 bases. V lost 4 bases to trimming and J lost 2 bases; unmatched junction nucleotides: 4. The CDR3 loop spans 17 amino acids. Looked up from germline, CDR1 is SGHDN and CDR2 is FVKESK. The CDR3 spells CASSRGLAGGTYNEQFF. The CDR3, as DNA: TGTGCCAGCAGCCGCGGACTAGCGGGAGGCACCTACAATGAGCAGTTCTTC. The entire variable domain, with the rest obtained from reference TRBV14 and TRBJ2-1, is as follows: EAGVTQFPSHSVIEKGQTVTLRCDPISGHDNLYWYRRVMGKEIKFLLHFVKESKQDESGMPNNRFLAERTGGTYSTLKVQPAELEDSGVYFCASSRGLAGGTYNEQFFGPGTRLTVL.

The chain combines TRBV5-1 with TRBJ2-5, with 9 bases identical to TRBD2. CDR3 length: 15 residues. V dropped 0 bases and J dropped 5; count of bases not matched to a gene: 5. CDR1 and CDR2 from the germline V gene are SGHRS and YFSETQ. CDR3 DNA: TGCGCCAGCAGCTTGGTGGCGGGAGGGTCGGAGACCCAGTACTTC. It translates to CASSLVAGGSETQYF.

The J gene is TRBJ1-3, the V gene TRBV11-2, with unresolved D. Trimming stripped 5 bases from V and 0 bases from J, with 14 bases between. The germline V gene encodes CDR1 SGHAT and CDR2 FQNNGV. CDR3 length: 16 amino acids. CDR3 sequence (DNA): TGTGCCAGCAGCCCCCGGACTTCGAGCTCTGGAAACACCATATATTTT. Its translation is CASSPRTSSSGNTIYF.

The chain recombines TRBV25-1 with TRBJ2-7, with 7 bases identical to TRBD2. J was trimmed by 3 bases and V by 6 bases; bases with no gene match: 5. This CDR3 has 13 amino acids. Germline CDR1 MGHDK, CDR2 SYGVNS. The CDR3 DNA reads as TGTGCCAGCAGCCTCCCGGGAGGCTACGAGCAGTACTTC. Its protein product is CASSLPGGYEQYF.

The chain carries TRBV27 and TRBJ1-2, with 7 bases matching TRBD1. This CDR3 comprises 16 residues. Germline V gene data show CDR1 as MNHEY and CDR2 as SMNVEV (reference sequence). J gave up 1 base and V 5 bases, and 10 bases lay outside the gene matches. The CDR3 sequence is CASSLQGPGINYGYTF. The CDR3, as DNA: TGTGCCAGCAGTCTACAGGGGCCGGGTATTAACTATGGCTACACCTTC.

The chain links TRBV19 to TRBJ2-2; D call uncertain. The CDR3 sequence is 15 residues long. V gave up 3 bases and J gave up 3 bases, with 11 bases separating them. Germline values: CDR1 LNHDA, CDR2 SQIVND (reference sequence). The CDR3 coding sequence is TGTGCCAGTAGTATTGGGCACCTTTACACCGGGGAGCTGTTTTTT. It encodes CASSIGHLYTGELFF.

Here the CDR3 reads CASSFTGLPVGFF. The CDR3 DNA is TGTGCCAGTAGCTTTACTGGACTCCCCGTGGGGTTCTTC. This chain joins TRBV19 and TRBJ2-1; TRBD2 might be the D (5 bases). The CDR3 sequence is 13 residues long. V gave up 6 bases and J gave up 15 bases, with 21 bases separating them. Germline CDR1 is LNHDA and CDR2 is SQIVND (reference sequence).

The sample holds one count of this clone. The CDR3 is CSVAGAGGKNTEAFF. The CDR3 region has the DNA TGCAGCGTTGCTGGGGCGGGGGGCAAGAACACTGAAGCTTTCTTT. This chain connects TRBV29-1 to TRBJ1-1, with D possibly being TRBD1 (6 bases). CDR1 is SQVTM, CDR2 ANQGSEA, per germline. With 4 bases removed from V and 1 base from J, the gap between germline ends came to 16 bases. The CDR3 has 15 residues.

The genes are TRBV7-3 and TRBJ2-1; possibly TRBD2 for D (5 bases). The CDR3 loop spans 13 amino acids. From germline, CDR1 is SGHTA and CDR2 FQGTGA. The ends were cut back, 3 bases at V and 4 bases at J, with 7 bases in the middle. CDR3: CASSFSAYNEQFF. The CDR3, as DNA: TGTGCCAGCAGCTTTAGCGCGTACAATGAGCAGTTCTTC. The full variable domain, in which reference TRBV7-3 and TRBJ2-1 provide the parts outside the CDR3, is GAGVSQTPSNKVTEKGKYVELRCDPISGHTALYWYRQSLGQGPEFLIYFQGTGAADDSGLPNDRFFAVRPEGSVSTLKIQRTERGDSAVYLCASSFSAYNEQFFGPGTRLTVL.